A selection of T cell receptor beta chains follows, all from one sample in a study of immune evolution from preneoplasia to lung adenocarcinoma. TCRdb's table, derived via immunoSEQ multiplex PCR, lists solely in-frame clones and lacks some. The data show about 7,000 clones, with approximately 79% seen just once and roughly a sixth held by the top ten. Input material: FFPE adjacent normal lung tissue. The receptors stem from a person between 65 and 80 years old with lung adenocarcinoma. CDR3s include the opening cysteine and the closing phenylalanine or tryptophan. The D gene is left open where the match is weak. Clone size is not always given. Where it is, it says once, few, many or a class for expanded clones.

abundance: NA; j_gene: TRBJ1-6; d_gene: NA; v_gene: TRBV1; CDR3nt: TGCACCAGCAGCCAAGATATGGGCCCGGGACAGGGTATGTCCCCCCGAAATTCACCCCTCCACTTT; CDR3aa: CTSSQDMGPGQGMSPRNSPLHF
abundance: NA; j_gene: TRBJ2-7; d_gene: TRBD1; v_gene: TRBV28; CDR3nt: TGTGCCAGCAGCAAGATGCCGGACAGGGGCCACGAGCAGTACTTC; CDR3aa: CASSKMPDRGHEQYF
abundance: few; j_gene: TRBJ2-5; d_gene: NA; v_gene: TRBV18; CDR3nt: TGTGCCAGCTCCCGCTTCGGGGTGCAACAAGAGACCCAGTACTTC; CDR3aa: CASSRFGVQQETQYF
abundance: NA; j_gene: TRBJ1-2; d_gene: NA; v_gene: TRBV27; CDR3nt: TGTGCCAGCAGCTGGGGGCGTAACTATGGCTACACCTTC; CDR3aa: CASSWGRNYGYTF
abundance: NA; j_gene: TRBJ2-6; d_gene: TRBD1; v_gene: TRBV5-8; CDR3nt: TGTGCCAGCAGCTTGACAGGGGGTTCTGGGGCCAACGTCCTGACTTTC; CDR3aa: CASSLTGGSGANVLTF
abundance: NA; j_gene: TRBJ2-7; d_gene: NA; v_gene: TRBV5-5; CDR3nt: TGTGCCAGCAGCGGACCCGGGACCCCATATTACGAGCAGTACTTC; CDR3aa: CASSGPGTPYYEQYF
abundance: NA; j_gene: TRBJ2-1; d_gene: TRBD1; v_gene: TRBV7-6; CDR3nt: TGTGCCAGCAGCCCCGGGGACAGGGGAGCAGGTGAGCAGTTCTTC; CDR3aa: CASSPGDRGAGEQFF
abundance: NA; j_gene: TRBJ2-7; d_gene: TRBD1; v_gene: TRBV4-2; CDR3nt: TGTGCCAGCAGCCAAGGAACAGGGGACTACGAGCAGTACTTC; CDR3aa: CASSQGTGDYEQYF
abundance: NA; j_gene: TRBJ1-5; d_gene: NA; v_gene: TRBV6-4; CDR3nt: TGTGCCAGCAGTGACTCGTTCCGTATCAGGGGCGATCAGCCCCAGCATTTT; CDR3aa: CASSDSFRIRGDQPQHF
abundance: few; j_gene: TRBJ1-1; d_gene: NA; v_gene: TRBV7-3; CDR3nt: TGTGCCAGCAGCGAGCAGGGTAGGGGAAGCACTGAAGCTTTCTTT; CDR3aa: CASSEQGRGSTEAFF